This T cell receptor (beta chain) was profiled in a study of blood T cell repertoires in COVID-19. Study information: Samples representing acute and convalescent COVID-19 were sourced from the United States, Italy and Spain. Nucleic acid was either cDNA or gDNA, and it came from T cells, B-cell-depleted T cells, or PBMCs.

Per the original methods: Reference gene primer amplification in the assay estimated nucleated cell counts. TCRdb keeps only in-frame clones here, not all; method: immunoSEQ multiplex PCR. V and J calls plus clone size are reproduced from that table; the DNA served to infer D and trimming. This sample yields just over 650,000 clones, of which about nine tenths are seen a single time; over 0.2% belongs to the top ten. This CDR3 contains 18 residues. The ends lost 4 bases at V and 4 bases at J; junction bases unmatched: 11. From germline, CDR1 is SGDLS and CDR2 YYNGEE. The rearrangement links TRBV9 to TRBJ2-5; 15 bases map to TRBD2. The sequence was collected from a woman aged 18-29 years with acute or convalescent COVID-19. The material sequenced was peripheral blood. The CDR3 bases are TGTGCCAGCAGCCCACTGGGACTAGCGGGGGGCCACTCAGAGACCCAGTACTTC. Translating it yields CASSPLGLAGGHSETQYF.